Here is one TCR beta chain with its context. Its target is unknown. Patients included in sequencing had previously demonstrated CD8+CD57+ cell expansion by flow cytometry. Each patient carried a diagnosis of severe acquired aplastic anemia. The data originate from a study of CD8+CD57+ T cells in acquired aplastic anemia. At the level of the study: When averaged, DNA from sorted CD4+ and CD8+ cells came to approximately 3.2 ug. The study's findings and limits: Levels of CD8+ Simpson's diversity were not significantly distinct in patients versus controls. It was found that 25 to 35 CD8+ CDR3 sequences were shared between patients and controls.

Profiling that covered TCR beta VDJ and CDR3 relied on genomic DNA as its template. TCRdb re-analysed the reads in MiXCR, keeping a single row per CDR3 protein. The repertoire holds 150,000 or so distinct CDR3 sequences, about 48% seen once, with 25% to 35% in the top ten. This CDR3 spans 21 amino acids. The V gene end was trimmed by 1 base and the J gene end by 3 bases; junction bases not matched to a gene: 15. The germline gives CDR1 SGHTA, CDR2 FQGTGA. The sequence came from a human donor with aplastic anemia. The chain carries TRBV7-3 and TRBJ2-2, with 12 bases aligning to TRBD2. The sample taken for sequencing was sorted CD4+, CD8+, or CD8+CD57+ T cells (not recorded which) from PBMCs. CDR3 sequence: CASSLKDLPLAGGRDTGELFF. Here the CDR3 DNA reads TGTGCCAGCAGCTTAAAGGATCTCCCCCTAGCGGGAGGGAGGGACACCGGGGAGCTGTTTTTT.